The source of this TCR beta chain is a study of blood T cell repertoires in COVID-19. Study at large: The United States, Italy and Spain were the sources of the acute and convalescent COVID-19 samples. PBMCs, B-cell-depleted T cells, or T cells were the source of the cDNA or gDNA that made up the material.

Original data processing: By means of reference gene primer amplification, nucleated cell counts were estimated. Sequencing used immunoSEQ multiplex PCR; TCRdb keeps in-frame clones, though not all of them. V and J calls and clone size are those listed in that table; D and trimming were worked out from the DNA. This table has around 300,000 clones, roughly 90% appearing once. Germline CDR1 is MNHEY and CDR2 is SMNVEV (reference sequence). The CDR3 totals 17 residues. Trimming left V 5 bases short and J 0 bases short, with 19 bases between. The specimen was peripheral blood. This TCR was recovered from a woman in her forties who had recovered from COVID-19. The chain joins TRBV27 to TRBJ1-1, with a weak D call TRBD1 (6 bases). CDR3 in DNA: TGTGCCAGCAGTAAAAAGAGCCAGGGGTTTTTGAACACTGAAGCTTTCTTT. Its protein product is CASSKKSQGFLNTEAFF.